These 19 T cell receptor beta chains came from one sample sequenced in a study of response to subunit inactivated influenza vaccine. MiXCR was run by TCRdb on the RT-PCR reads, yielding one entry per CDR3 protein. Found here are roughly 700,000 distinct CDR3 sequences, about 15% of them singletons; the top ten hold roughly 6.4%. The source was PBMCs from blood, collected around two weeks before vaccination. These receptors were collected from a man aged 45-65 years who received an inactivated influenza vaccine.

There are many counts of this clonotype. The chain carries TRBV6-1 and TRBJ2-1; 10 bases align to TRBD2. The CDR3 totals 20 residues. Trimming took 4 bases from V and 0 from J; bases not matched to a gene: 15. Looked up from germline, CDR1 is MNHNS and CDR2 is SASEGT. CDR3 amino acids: CASSVLLAGVGISSYNEQFF. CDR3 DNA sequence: TGTGCCAGCAGTGTCCTCCTAGCGGGAGTAGGGATAAGCTCCTACAATGAGCAGTTCTTC.

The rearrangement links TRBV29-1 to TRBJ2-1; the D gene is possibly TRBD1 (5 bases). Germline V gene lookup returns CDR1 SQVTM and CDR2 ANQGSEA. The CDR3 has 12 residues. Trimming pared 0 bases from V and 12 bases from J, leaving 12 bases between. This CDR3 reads CSVEDLRQGQFF. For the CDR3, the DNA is TGCAGCGTTGAAGATCTTCGGCAGGGGCAGTTCTTC.

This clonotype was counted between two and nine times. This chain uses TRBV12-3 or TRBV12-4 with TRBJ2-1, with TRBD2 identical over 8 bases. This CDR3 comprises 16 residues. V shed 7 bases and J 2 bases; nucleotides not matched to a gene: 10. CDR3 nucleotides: TGTGCCAGCACCTCAGAGGGGGGACTAGCCTACAATGAGCAGTTCTTC. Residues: CASTSEGGLAYNEQFF.

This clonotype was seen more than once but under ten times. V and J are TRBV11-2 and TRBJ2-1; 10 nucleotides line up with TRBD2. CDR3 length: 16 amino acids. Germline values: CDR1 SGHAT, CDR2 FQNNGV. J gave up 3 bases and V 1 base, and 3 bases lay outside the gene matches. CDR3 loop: CASSLGLAGDYNEQFF. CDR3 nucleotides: TGTGCCAGCAGCTTAGGTCTAGCGGGAGACTACAATGAGCAGTTCTTC.

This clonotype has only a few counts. The CDR3 DNA reads as TGTGCCAGCAGTTGGTCCAGGGGGAGTGAAAAACTGTTTTTT. It codes for CASSWSRGSEKLFF. V usage is TRBV6-5 and J usage is TRBJ1-4, with TRBD1 identical over 7 bases. The germline CDR1 and CDR2 sequences are MNHEY and SVGAGI. J lost 7 bases, V lost 4 bases, and 6 bases had no gene match. The CDR3 consists of 14 residues.

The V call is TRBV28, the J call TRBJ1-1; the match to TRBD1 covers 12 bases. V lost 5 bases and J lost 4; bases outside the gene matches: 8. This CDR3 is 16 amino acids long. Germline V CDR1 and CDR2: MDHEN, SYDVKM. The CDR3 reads CASSNVRDRGPTEAFF. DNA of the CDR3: TGTGCCAGCAGTAACGTCCGGGACAGGGGGCCCACTGAAGCTTTCTTT.

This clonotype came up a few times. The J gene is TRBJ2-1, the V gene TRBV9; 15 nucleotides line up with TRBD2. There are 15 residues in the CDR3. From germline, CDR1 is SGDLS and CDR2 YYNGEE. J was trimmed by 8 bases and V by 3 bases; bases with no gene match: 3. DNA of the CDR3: TGTGCCAGCAGCGCAGGACTAGCGGGAGGGCATGAGCAGTTCTTC. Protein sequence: CASSAGLAGGHEQFF.

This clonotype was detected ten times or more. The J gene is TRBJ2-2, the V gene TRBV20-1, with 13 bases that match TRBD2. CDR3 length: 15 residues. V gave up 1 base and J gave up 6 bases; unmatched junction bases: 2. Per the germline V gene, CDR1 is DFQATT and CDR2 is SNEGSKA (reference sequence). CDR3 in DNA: TGCAGTGCTAGAGGGACTAGCGGGAGCGCCGGGGAGCTGTTTTTT. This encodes CSARGTSGSAGELFF.

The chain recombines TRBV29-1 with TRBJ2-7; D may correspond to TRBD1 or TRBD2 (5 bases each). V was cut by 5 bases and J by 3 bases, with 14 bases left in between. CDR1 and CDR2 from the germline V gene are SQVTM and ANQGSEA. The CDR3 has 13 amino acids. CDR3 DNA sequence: TGCAGCGTTTCCGGGACGTCCCTCTACGAGCAGTACTTC. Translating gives CSVSGTSLYEQYF.

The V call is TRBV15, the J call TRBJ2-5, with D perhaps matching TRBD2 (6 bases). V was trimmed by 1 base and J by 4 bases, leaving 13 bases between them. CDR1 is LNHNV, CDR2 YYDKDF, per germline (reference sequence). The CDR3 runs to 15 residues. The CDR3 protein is CATSRVSGGSETQYF. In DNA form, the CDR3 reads TGTGCCACCAGCAGAGTTTCCGGGGGATCAGAGACCCAGTACTTC. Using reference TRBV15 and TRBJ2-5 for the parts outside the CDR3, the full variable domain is DAMVIQNPRYQVTQFGKPVTLSCSQTLNHNVMYWYQQKSSQAPKLLFHYYDKDFNNEADTPDNFQSRRPNTSFCFLDIRSPGLGDTAMYLCATSRVSGGSETQYFGPGTRLLVL.

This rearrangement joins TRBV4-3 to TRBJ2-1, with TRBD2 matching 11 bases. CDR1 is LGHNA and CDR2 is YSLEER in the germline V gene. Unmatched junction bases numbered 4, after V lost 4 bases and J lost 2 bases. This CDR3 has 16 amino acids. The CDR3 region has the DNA TGCGCCAGCAGCCCTCGACTAGCGGGGACCTACAATGAGCAGTTCTTC. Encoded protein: CASSPRLAGTYNEQFF.

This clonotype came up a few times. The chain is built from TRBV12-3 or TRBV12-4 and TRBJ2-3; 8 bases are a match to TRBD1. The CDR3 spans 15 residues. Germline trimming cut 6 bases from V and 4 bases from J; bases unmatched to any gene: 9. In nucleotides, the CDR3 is TGTGCCAGCAGCCTGACAGGGGCCTTCCCAGATACGCAGTATTTT. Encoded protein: CASSLTGAFPDTQYF.

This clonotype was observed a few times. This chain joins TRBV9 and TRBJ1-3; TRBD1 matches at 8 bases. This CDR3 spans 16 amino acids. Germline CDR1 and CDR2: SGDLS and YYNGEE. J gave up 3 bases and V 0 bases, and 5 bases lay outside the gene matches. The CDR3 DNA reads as TGTGCCAGCAGCGTAGCTGGACAGGGAGGTGGAAACACCATATATTTT. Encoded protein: CASSVAGQGGGNTIYF.

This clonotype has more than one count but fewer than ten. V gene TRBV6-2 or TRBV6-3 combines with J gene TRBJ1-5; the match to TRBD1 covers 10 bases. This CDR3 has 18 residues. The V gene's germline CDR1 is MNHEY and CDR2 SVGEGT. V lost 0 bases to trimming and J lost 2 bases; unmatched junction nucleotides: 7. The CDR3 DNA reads TGTGCCAGCAGTTACTCCCTGGACAGGGGGGTTGGCAATCAGCCCCAGCATTTT. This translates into CASSYSLDRGVGNQPQHF.

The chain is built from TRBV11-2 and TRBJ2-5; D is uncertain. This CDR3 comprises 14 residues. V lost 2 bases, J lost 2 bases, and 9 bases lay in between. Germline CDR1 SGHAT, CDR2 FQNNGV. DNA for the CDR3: TGTGCCAGCAGCTTAAACTGGCCTCAAGAGACCCAGTACTTC. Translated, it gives CASSLNWPQETQYF.

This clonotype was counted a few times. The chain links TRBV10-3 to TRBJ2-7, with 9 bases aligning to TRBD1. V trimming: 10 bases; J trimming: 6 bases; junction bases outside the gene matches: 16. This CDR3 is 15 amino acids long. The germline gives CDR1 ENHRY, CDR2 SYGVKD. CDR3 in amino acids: CATNTPGQGVLEQYF. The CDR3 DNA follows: TGTGCCACCAATACGCCGGGACAGGGTGTTCTCGAGCAGTACTTC.

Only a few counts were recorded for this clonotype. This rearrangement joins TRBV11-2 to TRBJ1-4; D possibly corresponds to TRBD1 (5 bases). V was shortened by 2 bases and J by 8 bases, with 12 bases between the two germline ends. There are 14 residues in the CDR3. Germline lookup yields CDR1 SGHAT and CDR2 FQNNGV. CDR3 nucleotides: TGTGCCAGCAGCTTACCGGGGCTTGGGGAAAAACTGTTTTTT. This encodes CASSLPGLGEKLFF.

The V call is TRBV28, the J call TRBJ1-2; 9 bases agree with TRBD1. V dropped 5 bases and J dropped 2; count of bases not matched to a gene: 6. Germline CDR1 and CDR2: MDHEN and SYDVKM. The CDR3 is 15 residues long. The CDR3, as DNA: TGTGCCAGCAGTGAACCGGACAGGGGCAACTATGGCTACACCTTC. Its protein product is CASSEPDRGNYGYTF.

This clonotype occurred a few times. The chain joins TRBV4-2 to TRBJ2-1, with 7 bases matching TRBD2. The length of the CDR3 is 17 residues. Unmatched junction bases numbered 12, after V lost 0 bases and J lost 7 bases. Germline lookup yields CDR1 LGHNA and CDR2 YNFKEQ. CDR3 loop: CASSQDRAGGTGNEQFF. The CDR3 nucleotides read TGTGCCAGCAGCCAAGATCGAGCCGGGGGGACTGGTAATGAGCAGTTCTTC.